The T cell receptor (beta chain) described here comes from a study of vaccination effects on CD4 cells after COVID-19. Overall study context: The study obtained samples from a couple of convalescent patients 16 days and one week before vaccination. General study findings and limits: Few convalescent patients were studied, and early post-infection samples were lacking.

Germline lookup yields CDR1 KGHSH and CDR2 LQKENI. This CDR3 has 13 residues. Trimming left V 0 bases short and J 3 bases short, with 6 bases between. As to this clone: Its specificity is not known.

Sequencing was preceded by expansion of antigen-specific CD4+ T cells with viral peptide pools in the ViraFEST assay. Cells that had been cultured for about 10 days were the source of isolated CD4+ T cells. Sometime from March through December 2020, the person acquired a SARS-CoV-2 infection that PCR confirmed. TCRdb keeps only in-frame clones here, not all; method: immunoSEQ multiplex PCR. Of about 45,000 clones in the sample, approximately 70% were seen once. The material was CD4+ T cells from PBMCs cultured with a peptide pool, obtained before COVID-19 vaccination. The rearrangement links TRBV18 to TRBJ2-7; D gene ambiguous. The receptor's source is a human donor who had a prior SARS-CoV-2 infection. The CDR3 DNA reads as TGTGCCAGCTCACCACCAGCAAACTACGAGCAGTACTTC. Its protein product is CASSPPANYEQYF.